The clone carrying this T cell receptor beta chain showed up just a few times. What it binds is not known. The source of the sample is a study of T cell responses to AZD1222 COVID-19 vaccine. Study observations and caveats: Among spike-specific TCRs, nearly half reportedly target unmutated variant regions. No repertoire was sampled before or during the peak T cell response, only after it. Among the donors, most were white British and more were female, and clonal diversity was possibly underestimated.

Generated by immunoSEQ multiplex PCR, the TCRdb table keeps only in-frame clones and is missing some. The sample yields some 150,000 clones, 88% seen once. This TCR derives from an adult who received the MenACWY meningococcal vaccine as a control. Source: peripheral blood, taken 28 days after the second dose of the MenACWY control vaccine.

For the CDR3, the DNA is TGTGCCAGCAGCCACAAAGTGGGGTTGCAGCCCCAGCATTTT. Translating it yields CASSHKVGLQPQHF. The chain links TRBV3-1 (or the pseudogene TRBV3-2) to TRBJ1-5; D not certain. This CDR3 comprises 14 residues. Trimming left V 3 bases short and J 7 bases short, with 13 bases between. Germline V gene sequence: CDR1 LGHDT, CDR2 YNNKEL (reference sequence).